Described below is a single T cell receptor (beta chain) sequence and its context. At one end the junction does not follow the germline gene, possibly because of a read error. This entry comes from a study of blood T cell repertoires in COVID-19. Overall study: Samples came from the United States, Italy and Spain, spanning acute and convalescent COVID-19.

Participants classified as exposed had met a COVID-19 case within 2 weeks before study entry. Germline V CDR1 and CDR2: SGHTA, FQGTGA. This CDR3 spans 13 amino acids. The table came from immunoSEQ multiplex PCR; TCRdb's copy has only in-frame clones and leaves some out. This sample yields approximately 190,000 clones, of which about 83% are seen a single time; 3% to 3.5% belongs to the top ten. The sequence derives from a woman between 25 and 40 years old who had been exposed to COVID-19. Input material: PBMCs or T cells enriched from blood (not recorded which). The chain carries TRBV7-3 and TRBJ1-2; tentative D call: TRBD1 (6 bases). CDR3 region: CASSLTPWGGEIF. CDR3 coding DNA: TGTGCCAGCAGCTTAACGCCTTGGGGGGGCGAAATCTTC.